Following are 20 T cell receptor beta chains from one sample sequenced in a study of blood T cell repertoires in COVID-19. Assay used: immunoSEQ multiplex PCR; TCRdb lists only in-frame clones, some missing. The data contain over 200,000 clones, 85% to 90% of them singletons. Sequenced input: peripheral blood. The receptors stem from a man aged 50-59 years with COVID-19, enrolled during active disease.

V and J are TRBV19 and TRBJ2-1, with TRBD2 matching over 7 bases. This CDR3 is built from 16 residues. Germline CDR1 and CDR2: LNHDA and SQIVND (reference sequence). Trimming cost V 0 bases and J 2 bases; bases outside gene matches: 4. CDR3 sequence (DNA): TGTGCCAGTAGTATAGAAGCGGGATACCCCTACAATGAGCAGTTCTTC. Its protein is CASSIEAGYPYNEQFF.

The chain carries TRBV3-1 (or the pseudogene TRBV3-2) and TRBJ2-1, with TRBD1 matching 7 bases. This CDR3 has 15 residues. V lost 4 bases and J lost 0; bases outside the gene matches: 3. The germline CDR1 and CDR2 sequences are LGHDT and YNNKEL (reference sequence). The CDR3 is CASSPTGTSYNEQFF. DNA for the CDR3: TGTGCCAGCAGCCCGACAGGGACCTCCTACAATGAGCAGTTCTTC.

Comment on this clone: This sample also contains other DNA sequences that code for the same CDR3. The gene calls are TRBV7-2 and TRBJ1-6, with 7 positions matching TRBD1. The CDR3 totals 13 residues. V was pared by 5 bases and J by 9 bases, with 4 bases of the junction left unmatched. Germline assignment: CDR1 SGHTA and CDR2 FQGNSA. The CDR3 loop reads CASSRQGGSPLHF. The CDR3 DNA reads TGTGCCAGCAGCCGTCAGGGGGGTTCACCCCTCCACTTT.

This clone was recorded only once. The same CDR3 arises from other DNA sequences in this sample as well. CDR3 sequence (DNA): TGTGCCAGTAGTATTGTCCAGGGGGCGAACACCGGGGAGCTGTTTTTT. Amino acids: CASSIVQGANTGELFF. The chain combines TRBV19 with TRBJ2-2, with 7 nucleotides matching TRBD1. Unmatched junction bases numbered 4, after V lost 3 bases and J lost 0 bases. From germline, CDR1 is LNHDA and CDR2 SQIVND (reference sequence). This CDR3 contains 16 residues.

The chain recombines TRBV9 with TRBJ1-3; TRBD1 might be the D (5 bases). Per germline, CDR1 SGDLS and CDR2 YYNGEE. CDR3 length equals 16 residues. V was shortened by 4 bases and J by 0 bases, with 14 bases between the two germline ends. The CDR3 reads CASSPQGSYSGNTIYF. In nucleotides, the CDR3 is TGTGCCAGCAGCCCCCAGGGAAGCTACTCTGGAAACACCATATATTTT.

The chain combines TRBV10-3 with TRBJ2-5; 8 nucleotides line up with TRBD1. The length of the CDR3 is 19 residues. The germline CDR1 and CDR2 sequences are ENHRY and SYGVKD. The junction had 18 bases not matched to a gene; V was cut back by 2 bases and J by 4 bases. The CDR3 nucleotides are TGTGCCATCAGTGAGATAATCGCGGGACAGGCAAATCGGGGAGAGACCCAGTACTTC. Amino acid sequence: CAISEIIAGQANRGETQYF.

The CDR3 nucleotides are TGTGCCTGGAGCGAGACAGGAACAGAAGCTTTCTTT. It specifies CAWSETGTEAFF. The chain links TRBV30 to TRBJ1-1; D perhaps matches TRBD1 (6 bases). The V gene lost 3 bases and the J gene lost 8 bases, with 13 bases spanning the gap. CDR3 size: 12 residues. CDR1 and CDR2 (germline): GTSNPN, SVGIG (reference sequence). The full variable domain, its missing parts supplied by reference TRBV30 and TRBJ1-1, is SQTIHQWPATLVQPVGSPLSLECTVEGTSNPNLYWYRQAAGRGLQLLFYSVGIGQISSEVPQNLSASRPQDRQFILSSKKLLLSDSGFYLCAWSETGTEAFFGQGTRLTVV.

The rearrangement uses TRBV7-2 and TRBJ1-5; D uncertain. Germline V gives CDR1 SGHTA, CDR2 FQGNSA. V was trimmed by 1 base and J by 0 bases, leaving 7 bases between them. The CDR3 runs to 15 residues. In DNA, the CDR3 is TGTGCCAGCAGCTTAGTGTCAGGTAGCAATCAGCCCCAGCATTTT. It codes for CASSLVSGSNQPQHF.

The V call is TRBV11-2, the J call TRBJ2-1, with 10 bases fitting TRBD1. Germline V CDR1 and CDR2: SGHAT, FQNNGV. This CDR3 is 15 amino acids long. V lost 2 bases, J lost 7 bases, and 5 bases stayed unmatched. The chain's CDR3 is CASSLPGQGWNEQFF. CDR3 DNA: TGTGCCAGCAGCTTACCGGGACAGGGGTGGAATGAGCAGTTCTTC. Looking up the rest from reference TRBV11-2 and TRBJ2-1 gives the full variable domain: EAGVAQSPRYKIIEKRQSVAFWCNPISGHATLYWYQQILGQGPKLLIQFQNNGVVDDSQLPKDRFSAERLKGVDSTLKIQPAKLEDSAVYLCASSLPGQGWNEQFFGPGTRLTVL.

The rearrangement joins TRBV5-5 to TRBJ2-1, with D perhaps matching TRBD2 (6 bases). Germline V CDR1 and CDR2: SGHKS, YYEKEE (reference sequence). The length of the CDR3 is 16 residues. Deletions cut 4 bases from V and 4 bases from J, with 18 bases between. CDR3 sequence reads: CASSLRETRTYNEQFF. The CDR3 DNA sequence: TGTGCCAGCAGCCTCCGGGAGACCCGTACGTACAATGAGCAGTTCTTC.

This clone came up once. The rearrangement uses TRBV2 and TRBJ2-5; no definite D call. V was shortened by 7 bases and J by 2 bases, with 11 bases between the two germline ends. This CDR3 has 13 amino acids. Germline V lookup: CDR1 SNHLY, CDR2 FYNNEI. CDR3 region: CASNGYRQETQYF. The CDR3 DNA is TGTGCCAGCAATGGATACAGACAAGAGACCCAGTACTTC.

This chain joins TRBV7-9 and TRBJ1-4, with unresolved D. Trimming removed 2 bases at V and 4 bases at J, with 11 bases between. The CDR3 totals 15 residues. CDR1 and CDR2 from the germline V gene are SEHNR and FQNEAQ (reference sequence). CDR3 region: CASSLLGEGNEKLFF. Here the CDR3 DNA reads TGTGCCAGCAGCTTACTCGGGGAAGGTAATGAAAAACTGTTTTTT.

This chain links TRBV5-4 with TRBJ2-5; 12 nucleotides agree with TRBD1. V gave up 4 bases and J gave up 6 bases; unmatched junction bases: 10. CDR1 is SGHNT, CDR2 YYREEE, per germline (reference sequence). The CDR3 sequence is 16 residues long. CDR3 protein: CASSPRGTGGAQTQYF. In nucleotides, the CDR3 is TGTGCCAGCAGCCCCAGGGGGACAGGGGGCGCGCAGACCCAGTACTTC.

The V call is TRBV4-2, the J call TRBJ2-7, with TRBD1 matching 8 bases. J lost 2 bases, V lost 0 bases, and 3 bases had no gene match. There are 15 residues in the CDR3. Germline V gives CDR1 LGHNA, CDR2 YNFKEQ. The CDR3 DNA reads TGTGCCAGCAGCCAAGAAGGACAGGGAGCCTACGAGCAGTACTTC. It translates to CASSQEGQGAYEQYF.

The rearrangement uses TRBV6-2 or TRBV6-3 and TRBJ2-5, with TRBD2 matching 12 bases. Germline V gene data show CDR1 as MNHEY and CDR2 as SVGEGT. J was trimmed by 5 bases and V by 2 bases; bases with no gene match: 12. The CDR3 covers 18 residues. The CDR3 DNA is TGTGCCAGCAGTTACGGGCTAGCGGGAGGGCCAATATCGGAGACCCAGTACTTC. This translates into CASSYGLAGGPISETQYF.

The genes are TRBV7-3 and TRBJ2-5; TRBD1 matches at 7 bases. The CDR3 totals 14 residues. The V gene end was trimmed by 0 bases and the J gene end by 7 bases; junction bases not matched to a gene: 5. Germline CDR1 SGHTA, CDR2 FQGTGA. The CDR3 DNA reads TGTGCCAGCAGCTTAACAGGGGGCGAGGGGACCCAGTACTTC. Encoded protein: CASSLTGGEGTQYF.

The gene calls are TRBV12-3 or TRBV12-4 and TRBJ1-5; no clear D. CDR3 length: 13 residues. Trimming left V 0 bases short and J 5 bases short, with 5 bases between. This chain's CDR3 is CASSLAQDQPQHF. DNA for the CDR3: TGTGCCAGCAGTTTAGCGCAGGATCAGCCCCAGCATTTT.

The chain combines TRBV9 with TRBJ2-1; D is uncertain. The V end was cut by 4 bases, the J end by 7 bases, with 15 bases between. Germline V CDR1 and CDR2: SGDLS, YYNGEE. The CDR3 is 14 amino acids. CDR3 protein: CASSSSPLPNEQFF. In DNA form, the CDR3 reads TGTGCCAGCAGCTCCTCCCCCCTCCCGAATGAGCAGTTCTTC.

This clone was recorded only once. The rearrangement links TRBV18 to TRBJ2-5; tentative D call: TRBD2 (6 bases). Between the trimmed V and J ends, which lost 6 bases and 2 bases, there was a span of 10 bases. Germline CDR1 reads KGHSH; CDR2 reads LQKENI. This CDR3 has 13 residues. For the CDR3, the DNA is TGTGCCAGCTCTCCGGGGGTTCAAGAGACCCAGTACTTC. This encodes CASSPGVQETQYF.

The V call is TRBV2, the J call TRBJ2-2; D might be TRBD1 (6 bases). CDR3 length: 15 residues. V lost 7 bases, J lost 3 bases, and 15 bases lay in between. Germline values: CDR1 SNHLY, CDR2 FYNNEI. This chain's CDR3 is CASMEQGSYTGELFF. CDR3 nucleotides: TGTGCCAGCATGGAGCAGGGGTCGTACACCGGGGAGCTGTTTTTT.